The next 8 T cell receptor beta chains were all read from a single sample in a study of blood T cell repertoires in COVID-19. Profiling relied on immunoSEQ multiplex PCR, and the TCRdb table lists in-frame clones only, not all of them. Of about 210,000 clones in the sample, about 85% were seen once. Sequenced input: peripheral blood. The source of these receptors is a man aged 55 to 69 with COVID-19, enrolled during active disease.

The J gene is TRBJ2-3, the V gene TRBV27; 7 nucleotides agree with TRBD2. V gave up 5 bases and J gave up 6 bases; unmatched junction bases: 11. CDR1 is MNHEY, CDR2 SMNVEV, per germline (reference sequence). The CDR3 consists of 15 residues. This CDR3 reads CASSIRLAFTDTQYF. In DNA form, the CDR3 reads TGTGCCAGCAGTATCCGACTAGCCTTTACCGATACGCAGTATTTT.

A single count supports this clone. The CDR3 spells CASSLAIRNSPLHF. DNA for the CDR3: TGTGCCAGCAGCTTAGCTATCAGAAATTCACCCCTCCACTTT. V is TRBV7-2 and J is TRBJ1-6; the D is unclear. Trimming removed 0 bases from V and 7 bases from J, with 7 bases in between. The CDR3 spans 14 residues. In germline, CDR1 is SGHTA, CDR2 FQGNSA.

This clone showed up just once. This chain uses TRBV5-4 with TRBJ1-1, with D uncertain. The ends were cut back, 0 bases at V and 3 bases at J, with 12 bases in the middle. Per germline, CDR1 SGHNT and CDR2 YYREEE (reference sequence). This CDR3 has 15 residues. The CDR3 DNA sequence: TGTGCCAGCAGCTTGGGTCGGGTATCGGACACTGAAGCTTTCTTT. It codes for CASSLGRVSDTEAFF.

This clone was detected only once. The rearrangement joins TRBV27 to TRBJ2-7; 7 bases are a match to TRBD1. The germline V gene encodes CDR1 MNHEY and CDR2 SMNVEV (reference sequence). The CDR3 is 15 amino acids. Trimming removed 2 bases from V and 0 bases from J; junction bases left unmatched: 4. The DNA for the CDR3 is TGTGCCAGCAGTTTAGGGGCAGGGGGCTCCTACGAGCAGTACTTC. Its translation is CASSLGAGGSYEQYF.

The rearrangement joins TRBV6-5 to TRBJ2-1; 9 nucleotides line up with TRBD1. V shed 4 bases and J 7 bases; nucleotides not matched to a gene: 8. The V gene's germline CDR1 is MNHEY and CDR2 SVGAGI. The CDR3 is made up of 15 amino acids. The CDR3 region is CASSLTGGVQNEQFF. DNA of the CDR3: TGTGCCAGCAGTTTAACAGGGGGCGTTCAAAATGAGCAGTTCTTC.

This chain uses TRBV6-2 or TRBV6-3 with TRBJ1-1; D not resolved. The CDR3 loop spans 13 amino acids. V was trimmed by 5 bases and J by 1 base, leaving 8 bases between them. Germline values: CDR1 MNHEY, CDR2 SVGEGT. The CDR3 DNA reads as TGTGCCAGCAGTGTGACGGGGAACACTGAAGCTTTCTTT. It translates to CASSVTGNTEAFF.

V usage is TRBV28 and J usage is TRBJ2-1, with 12 bases fitting TRBD2. V lost 6 bases, J lost 3 bases, and 3 bases stayed unmatched. The germline V gene encodes CDR1 MDHEN and CDR2 SYDVKM. The CDR3 contains 15 residues. DNA for the CDR3: TGTGCCAGCAGACGGACTAGCGGGAACTACAATGAGCAGTTCTTC. Protein sequence: CASRRTSGNYNEQFF.

The chain uses TRBV6-2 or TRBV6-3 and TRBJ1-2, with a tentative D call TRBD1 (6 bases). The CDR3 is made up of 17 amino acids. Trimming removed 1 base at V and 0 bases at J, with 15 bases between. CDR1 is MNHEY and CDR2 is SVGEGT in the germline V gene. CDR3 DNA: TGTGCCAGCAGTTACTGGGACATAGGATTAGCTAACTATGGCTACACCTTC. Amino acid sequence: CASSYWDIGLANYGYTF.